This TCR beta chain was documented in a study of T cells in Graves' hyperthyroidism and ophthalmopathy. Study-wide findings and caveats: Most thyroid clonotypes that were expanded above 0.001 also turned up in blood.

The source material, RNA transcripts, was used to amplify TCR beta CDR3 regions. The TCR CDR3 first-round RT-PCR relied on the HTBI primer set. TCRdb fed the multiplex PCR reads into MiXCR, producing one record per CDR3 protein. The profile shows approximately 400,000 distinct CDR3 sequences, about 18% of them singletons. This clonotype was detected ten times or more. Its antigen remains unidentified. Trimming left V 2 bases short and J 3 bases short, with 14 bases between. The CDR3 contains 15 residues. The cohort's ophthalmopathy patients, a group with duration under 3 months, had a Clinical Activity Score of at least 3 and a NOSPECS grade of at least 4. The diagnostic basis comprised clinical symptoms, serum thyroxine and TRAb, thyroid ultrasound and orbital computed tomography.

The specimen was blood. The TCR was taken from a young man with Graves' ophthalmopathy. V usage is TRBV12-3 or TRBV12-4 and J usage is TRBJ2-7; D possibly corresponds to TRBD1 (6 bases). The CDR3, as DNA: TGTGCCAGCAGTTTAATGTGGGGGCCCAACTACGAGCAGTACTTC. Protein: CASSLMWGPNYEQYF.